This TCR beta chain was observed in a study of T-cell memory formation after mild COVID-19 (dated by TCRdb to about 2021). Some background on the complete study: TCR sequence clusters from the two donors were found to be largely donor specific. The cohort was made up of two young adult volunteers, one female and one male, who were previously healthy. T-cell clones expanding and contracting after mild COVID-19 in two donors were tracked by longitudinal TCRalpha and TCRbeta repertoire sequencing.

What the work shows at the level of the full study, not this receptor alone: The detection of some responding clones in pre-infection memory suggests that pre-existing cross-reactive memory T cells joined the SARS-CoV-2 response. Clones that contracted from day 15 to 85 showed balanced CD4/CD8 phenotypes, whereas a second wave of clones that expanded from day 15 to 37 leaned towards CD4+. The study covered only a couple of mild cases, and larger cohorts including severe cases with pre-infection samples were considered necessary. Whether the second-wave clones peaking on day 37 were SARS-CoV-2 specific was not confirmed. Contracting CD4+ clones appeared mostly in the CM and EM memory subsets, whereas CD8+ clones were enriched in EMRA.

Of note for this clonotype: What antigen it recognizes has not been identified. No much larger clonotype is one base removed from it; base qualities were not supplied.

Trimming takes 1 base off V and 3 bases off J; junction bases not matched to a gene: 7. There are 16 amino acids in the CDR3, from cysteine to phenylalanine inclusive. Only the CDR3 DNA is retained, 48 bases long and in frame from the first base. CDR1 MGHRA and CDR2 YSYEKL were looked up in the germline V gene. Sequencing instrument: Illumina NovaSeq 6000. TCRalpha and TCRbeta cDNA libraries were built by 5'RACE with constant-segment primers, adding sample barcodes and unique molecular identifiers. Trizol reagent was used to extract RNA from every sample. Libraries were amplified in two PCR steps, with a second sample barcode and Illumina TruSeq adapters added in the second step. Sequencing of the libraries was done on an Illumina NovaSeq, producing 2 x 150 bp paired-end reads. The original pipeline was this. The reads were demultiplexed and collapsed into UMI-guided consensus sequences using migec v1.2.7. Using mixcr v2.1.11, UMI consensuses were aligned to TRA and TRB V and J templates and then assembled into clonotypes. A clonotype was counted as expanded or contracted only if both edgeR and NoisET called the change significant, with noise models trained on biological replicates. edgeR calls used a false discovery rate-adjusted p below 0.01 and a log2 fold-change threshold of 1. As an exploratory analysis of dynamics, max-normalized trajectories of the 1000 most abundant clonotypes were examined by PCA with hierarchical clustering. Separately sequenced CD4+ and CD8+ repertoires were used to assign a CD4 or CD8 phenotype to each responding clone. TCRdb took the public reads, trimmed them with fastp at Q25, ran MiXCR for clone calling and kept in-frame beta chains. For every CDR3 protein sequence, its rows merge into one entry that carries the most common genes and DNA. TCRdb, not the original authors, processed these V and J calls. The table for this sample lists approximately 290,000 distinct CDR3 sequences; 8% to 9% of them were counted only once. 22% of the sample belongs to the ten largest clones.

Ficoll-Paque density gradient centrifugation was used to isolate PBMCs. The sequencing input was PBMCs or a T cell subset sorted from them (not recorded which). The source is a man between 18 and 35 years old who had mild COVID-19 (a few samples of this study predate the infection). The sample titles of this study are shuffled in the database, so cell type and time point are left out; the donor was told from shared clones. The chain joins TRBV4-1 to TRBJ2-3; 7 bases in the middle match TRBD2. The CDR3: CASSQVGGGETDTQYF. The bases read TGCGCCAGCAGCCAAGTCGGTGGGGGGGAGACAGATACGCAGTATTTT.